A single sample gave rise to the 7 T cell receptor beta chains below, sequenced in a study of T cells after yellow fever vaccination (dated by TCRdb to the late 2010s). This specimen's treatment or condition label, per the study, means: live attenuated yellow fever vaccine strain. Library preparation used 5' RACE. The sequencer was an Illumina HiSeq 2500. TCRdb reworked the public reads: Q25 trimming with fastp, MiXCR clone assembly, productive beta chains retained. A single entry per CDR3 protein holds the most common genes and DNA from its merged rows. This sample holds a few hundred thousand distinct CDR3 sequences; around 7.3% were observed only once. The top ten clonotypes cover 15% to 20% of the sample. The material was PBMCs, obtained approximately 47 days after the first yellow fever vaccination. These TCRs come from a young man who received the YFV17D yellow fever vaccine.

This clonotype was counted a few times. V usage is TRBV20-1 and J usage is TRBJ2-1; no firm D call. V dropped 4 bases and J dropped 5 bases, with 9 bases sitting between them. CDR1 is DFQATT, CDR2 SNEGSKA, per germline (reference sequence). The CDR3 covers 12 residues. In nucleotides, the CDR3 is TGCAGTGCTAAGAAACCAGACAATGAGCAGTTCTTC. Protein sequence: CSAKKPDNEQFF.

Regarding this clonotype: This sequence may be a read error, since a much larger clone differs from it by one base. The rearrangement uses TRBV29-1 and TRBJ2-5; D perhaps matches TRBD1 (5 bases). Germline assignment: CDR1 SQVTM and CDR2 ANQGSEA. Trimming took off 8 bases at V and 4 bases at J, with 17 bases between the two ends. The CDR3 runs 13 residues. The CDR3 DNA reads as TGCAGCATACCCCTAGGGGCCCCAGAGACCCAGTACTTC. Protein sequence: CSIPLGAPETQYF.

A remark on this clonotype: Compared with germline, one end of the junction differs, possibly owing to a read error. This chain connects TRBV12-3 or TRBV12-4 to TRBJ1-6; D not resolved. The CDR3 is 13 amino acids. The CDR3 nucleotides read TGTGCCAGCAGCGCTTGGTATGATTCACCCCCCCACTTT. As protein: CASSAWYDSPPHF.

V and J are TRBV6-5 and TRBJ2-7; the D gene is possibly TRBD1 (5 bases). In germline, CDR1 is MNHEY, CDR2 SVGAGI. The germline V and J ends were trimmed by 2 bases and 9 bases, with 17 bases remaining between them. The CDR3 runs to 14 residues. CDR3: CASSYGANRYVQYF. In nucleotides, the CDR3 is TGTGCCAGCAGTTACGGGGCGAACCGGTATGTGCAGTACTTC.

This clonotype was detected only a few times. In DNA form, the CDR3 reads TGTGCCAGCAGCTTGGGGGGGAGGAGCACTGAAGCTTTCTTT. It codes for CASSLGGRSTEAFF. The chain has TRBV7-6 and TRBJ1-1; maybe TRBD1 (5 bases). CDR3 length: 14 amino acids. Between the trimmed V and J ends, which lost 3 bases and 4 bases, there was a span of 12 bases. Germline V gives CDR1 SGHVS, CDR2 FNYEAQ.

This clonotype was seen repeatedly, ten times or more. V and J are TRBV7-8 and TRBJ1-1, with D possibly matching TRBD1 (5 bases). This CDR3 region has 12 residues. V lost 1 base and J 10 bases, leaving 10 bases between the germline ends. Germline V gene lookup returns CDR1 SGHVS and CDR2 FQNEAQ. CDR3 bases: TGTGCCAGCAGCTTAGTGGCAGGGAGAGCTTTCTTT. This gives the protein CASSLVAGRAFF.

This rearrangement joins TRBV20-1 to TRBJ2-7; TRBD2 aligns across 8 bases. The V gene's germline CDR1 is DFQATT and CDR2 SNEGSKA (reference sequence). Unmatched junction bases numbered 9, after V lost 5 bases and J lost 3 bases. The CDR3 contains 14 residues. In nucleotides, the CDR3 is TGCAGTGCTTCCGGGACTAGTGACATCTACGAGCAGTACTTC. Amino acids: CSASGTSDIYEQYF.